The clone carrying this T cell receptor beta chain has ten or more counts. Its antigen is unknown. The CDR3 end is not reached by the read, which stops 3 residues before it; the germline J gene fills it in. The data originate from a study of T cell clonality in common variable immunodeficiency. V lost 4 bases to trimming and J lost 6 bases; unmatched junction nucleotides: 10. Germline V gene sequence: CDR1 DFQATT, CDR2 SNEGSKA (reference sequence). This CDR3 comprises 16 residues. Produced via immunoSEQ multiplex PCR; TCRdb's table is partial and in-frame only. In total the sample includes 25,000 to 30,000 clones, none of them seen once. Overall study findings and caveats: Fewer deletions and N-nucleotide insertions were reportedly seen in common variable immunodeficiency TCR beta sequences.

This TCR was recovered from a human donor with common variable immunodeficiency. The sequenced material came from peripheral blood mononuclear cells. The chain uses TRBV20-1 and TRBJ2-3, with 13 nucleotides matching TRBD2. CDR3 loop: CSATTRTSGRRDTQYF. The sequenced part of the CDR3 DNA is TGCAGTGCTACAACCCGGACTAGCGGGAGAAGGGATACG.